This T cell receptor beta chain was obtained from a study of blood T cell repertoires in COVID-19. Study-level background: Acute and convalescent COVID-19 samples came from the United States, Italy and Spain. PBMCs, B-cell-depleted T cells, or T cells provided the cDNA or gDNA that made up the material.

J was trimmed by 4 bases and V by 5 bases; bases with no gene match: 9. The CDR3 consists of 17 residues. Germline V gene data show CDR1 as MNHEY and CDR2 as SMNVEV (reference sequence). Per the authors' pipeline: How many nucleated cells were present was estimated from reference gene primer amplification. Clones were read by immunoSEQ multiplex PCR, and TCRdb kept only the in-frame ones, dropping some. V, J and clone size were drawn from that table, and D and trimming were deduced from the DNA. Of about 490,000 clones listed, approximately 85% were seen once; the top ten hold 3.2%. The sequence was collected from a human donor in a cohort sampled during active COVID-19. Sequenced: peripheral blood. This chain uses TRBV27 with TRBJ1-6; 9 nucleotides line up with TRBD1. CDR3 coding DNA: TGTGCCAGCAGTGCACTTGACAGGGGGGCTTATAATTCACCCCTCCACTTT. Protein: CASSALDRGAYNSPLHF.